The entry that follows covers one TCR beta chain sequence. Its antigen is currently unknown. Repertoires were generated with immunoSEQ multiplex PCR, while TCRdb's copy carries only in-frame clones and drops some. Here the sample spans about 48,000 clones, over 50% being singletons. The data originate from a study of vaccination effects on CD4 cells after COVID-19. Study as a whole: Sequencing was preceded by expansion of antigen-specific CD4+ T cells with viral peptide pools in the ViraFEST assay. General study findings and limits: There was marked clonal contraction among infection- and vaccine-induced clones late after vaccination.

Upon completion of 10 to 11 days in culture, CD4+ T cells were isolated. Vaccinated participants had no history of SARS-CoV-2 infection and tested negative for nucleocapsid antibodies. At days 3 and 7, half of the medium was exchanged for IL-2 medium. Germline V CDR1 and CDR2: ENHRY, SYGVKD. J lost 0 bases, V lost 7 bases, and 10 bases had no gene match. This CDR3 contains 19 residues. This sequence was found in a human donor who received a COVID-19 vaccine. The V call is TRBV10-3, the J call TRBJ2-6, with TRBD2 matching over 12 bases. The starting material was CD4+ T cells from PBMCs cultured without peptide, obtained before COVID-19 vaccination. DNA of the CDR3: TGTGCCATCACTAAAACGGGACTAGCGGGCTTCTCTGGGGCCAACGTCCTGACTTTC. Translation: CAITKTGLAGFSGANVLTF.